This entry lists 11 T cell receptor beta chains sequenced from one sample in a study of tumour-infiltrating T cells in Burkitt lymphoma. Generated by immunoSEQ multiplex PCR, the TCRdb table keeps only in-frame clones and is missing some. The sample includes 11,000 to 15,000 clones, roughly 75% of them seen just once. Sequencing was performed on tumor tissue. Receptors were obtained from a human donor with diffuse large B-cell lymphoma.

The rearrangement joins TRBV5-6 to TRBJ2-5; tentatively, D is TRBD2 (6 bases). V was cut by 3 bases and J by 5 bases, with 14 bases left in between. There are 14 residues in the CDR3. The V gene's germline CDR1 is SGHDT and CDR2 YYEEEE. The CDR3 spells CASSSTSNGETQYF. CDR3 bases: TGTGCCAGCAGCTCGACTAGTAATGGGGAGACCCAGTACTTC.

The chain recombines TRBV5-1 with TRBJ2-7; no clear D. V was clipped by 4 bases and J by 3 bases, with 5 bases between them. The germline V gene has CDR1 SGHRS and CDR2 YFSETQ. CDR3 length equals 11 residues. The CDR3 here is CASSTYYEQYF. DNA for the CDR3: TGCGCCAGCAGCACCTACTACGAGCAGTACTTC.

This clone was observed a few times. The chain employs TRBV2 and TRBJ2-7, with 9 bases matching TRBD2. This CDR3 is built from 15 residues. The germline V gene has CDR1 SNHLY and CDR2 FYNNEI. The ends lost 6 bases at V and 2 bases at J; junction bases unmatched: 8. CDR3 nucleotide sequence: TGTGCCAGCAGGGAGACTAGCGGAACTACCTACGAGCAGTACTTC. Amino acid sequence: CASRETSGTTYEQYF.

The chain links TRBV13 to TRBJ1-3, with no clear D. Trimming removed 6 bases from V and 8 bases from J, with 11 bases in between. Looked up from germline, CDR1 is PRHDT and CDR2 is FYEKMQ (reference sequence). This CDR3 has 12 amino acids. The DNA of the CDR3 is TGTGCCAGCAGGGGCGTTGATGACACCATATATTTT. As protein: CASRGVDDTIYF.

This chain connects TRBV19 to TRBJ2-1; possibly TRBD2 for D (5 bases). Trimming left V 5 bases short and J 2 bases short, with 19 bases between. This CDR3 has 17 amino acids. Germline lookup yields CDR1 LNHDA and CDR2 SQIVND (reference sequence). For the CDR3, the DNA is TGTGCCAGTAGTCCCCCTTTTGAGGGAAGCCCCTACAATGAGCAGTTCTTC. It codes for CASSPPFEGSPYNEQFF.

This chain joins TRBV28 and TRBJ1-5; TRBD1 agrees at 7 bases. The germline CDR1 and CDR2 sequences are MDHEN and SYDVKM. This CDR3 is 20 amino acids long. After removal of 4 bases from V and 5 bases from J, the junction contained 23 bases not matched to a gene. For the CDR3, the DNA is TGTGCCAGCAGTTCCGCCATTCCGGGACAGTTCTTCCTTGGCCATCAGCCCCAGCATTTT. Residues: CASSSAIPGQFFLGHQPQHF.

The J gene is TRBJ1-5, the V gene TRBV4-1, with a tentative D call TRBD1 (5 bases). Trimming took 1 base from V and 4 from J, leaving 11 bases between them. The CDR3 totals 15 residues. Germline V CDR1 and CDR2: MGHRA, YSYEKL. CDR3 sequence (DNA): TGCGCCAGCAGCCAAGTAACAGGACCAAATCAGCCCCAGCATTTT. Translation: CASSQVTGPNQPQHF.

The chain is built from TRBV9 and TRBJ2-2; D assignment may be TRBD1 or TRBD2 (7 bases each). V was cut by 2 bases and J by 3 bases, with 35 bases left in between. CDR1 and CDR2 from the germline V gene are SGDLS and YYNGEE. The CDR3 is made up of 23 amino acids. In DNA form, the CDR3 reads TGTGCCAGCAGCGTCGTAGGGGGGGGACAGAGCCCGTACCCCGCCTGGGACACCGGGGAGCTGTTTTTT. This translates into CASSVVGGGQSPYPAWDTGELFF.

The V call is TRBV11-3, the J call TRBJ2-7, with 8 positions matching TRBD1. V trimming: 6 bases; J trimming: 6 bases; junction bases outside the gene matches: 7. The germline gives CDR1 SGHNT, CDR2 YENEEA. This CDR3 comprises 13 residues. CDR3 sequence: CASSRQGLGEQYV. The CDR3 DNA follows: TGTGCCAGCAGTCGACAGGGGCTGGGCGAGCAGTACGTC.

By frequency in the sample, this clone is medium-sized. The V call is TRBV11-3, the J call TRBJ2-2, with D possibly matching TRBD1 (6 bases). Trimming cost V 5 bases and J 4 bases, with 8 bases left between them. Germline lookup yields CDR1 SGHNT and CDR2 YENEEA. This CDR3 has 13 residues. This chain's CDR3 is CASSPRGTGELFF. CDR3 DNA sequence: TGTGCCAGCAGCCCCAGGGGCACCGGGGAGCTGTTTTTT.

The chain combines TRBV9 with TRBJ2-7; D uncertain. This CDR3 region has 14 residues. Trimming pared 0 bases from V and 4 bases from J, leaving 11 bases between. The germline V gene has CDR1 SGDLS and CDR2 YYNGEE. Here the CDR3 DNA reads TGTGCCAGCAGCGTAGCGGAGCGTAAATACGAGCAGTACTTC. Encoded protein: CASSVAERKYEQYF.